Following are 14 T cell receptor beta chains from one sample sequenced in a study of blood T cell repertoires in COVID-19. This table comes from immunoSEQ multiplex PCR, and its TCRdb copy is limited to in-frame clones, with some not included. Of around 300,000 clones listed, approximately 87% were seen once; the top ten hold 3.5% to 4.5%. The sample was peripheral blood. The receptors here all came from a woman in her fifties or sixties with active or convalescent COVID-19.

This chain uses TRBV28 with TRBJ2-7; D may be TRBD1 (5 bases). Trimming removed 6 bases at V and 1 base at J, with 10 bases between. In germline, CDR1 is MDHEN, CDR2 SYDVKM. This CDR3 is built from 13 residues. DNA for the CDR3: TGTGCCAGCAGCATAGGGGTTTCCTACGAGCAGTACTTC. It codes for CASSIGVSYEQYF.

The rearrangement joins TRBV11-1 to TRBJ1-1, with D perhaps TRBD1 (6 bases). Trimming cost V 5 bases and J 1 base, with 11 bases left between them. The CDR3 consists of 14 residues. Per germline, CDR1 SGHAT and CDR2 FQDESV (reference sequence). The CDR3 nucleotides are TGTGCCAGCAGCCTACAACAGGGGAACACTGAAGCTTTCTTT. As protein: CASSLQQGNTEAFF.

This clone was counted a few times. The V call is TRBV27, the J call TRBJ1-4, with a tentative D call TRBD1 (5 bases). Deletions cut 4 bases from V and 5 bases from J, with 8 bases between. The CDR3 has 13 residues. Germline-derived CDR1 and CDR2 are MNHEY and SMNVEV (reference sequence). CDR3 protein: CASSSNRNEKLFF. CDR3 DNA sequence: TGTGCCAGCAGTTCGAACAGGAATGAAAAACTGTTTTTT.

The CDR3 is CASSASPLVLGGNEQFF. CDR3 DNA sequence: TGTGCCAGCAGCGCCTCCCCACTAGTTTTGGGGGGCAATGAGCAGTTCTTC. The V call is TRBV9, the J call TRBJ2-1; tentative D call: TRBD2 (6 bases). There are 17 residues in the CDR3. In germline, CDR1 is SGDLS, CDR2 YYNGEE. V was clipped by 3 bases and J by 6 bases, with 22 bases between them.

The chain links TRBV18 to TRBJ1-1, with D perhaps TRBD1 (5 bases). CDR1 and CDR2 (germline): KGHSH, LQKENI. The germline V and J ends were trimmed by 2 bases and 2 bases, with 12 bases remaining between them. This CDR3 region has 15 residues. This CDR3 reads CASSPGGHHNTEAFF. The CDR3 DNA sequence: TGTGCCAGCTCACCAGGCGGACACCACAACACTGAAGCTTTCTTT.

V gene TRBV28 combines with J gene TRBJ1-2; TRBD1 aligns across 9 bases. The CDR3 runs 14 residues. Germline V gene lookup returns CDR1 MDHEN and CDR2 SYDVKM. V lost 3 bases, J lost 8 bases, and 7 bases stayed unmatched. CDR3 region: CASSFNRGLGGYTF. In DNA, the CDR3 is TGTGCCAGCAGTTTTAACAGGGGGCTGGGAGGCTACACCTTC.

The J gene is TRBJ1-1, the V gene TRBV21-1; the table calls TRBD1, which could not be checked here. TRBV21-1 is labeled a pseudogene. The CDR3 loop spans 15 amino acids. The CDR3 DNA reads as TGTGCCAGCAGCAAAGAACAAGTGGTGAACACTGAAGCTTTCTTT. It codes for CASSKEQVVNTEAFF.

The CDR3 is CASSAREQYF. In DNA, the CDR3 is TGTGCCAGCAGTGCTCGTGAGCAGTACTTC. The J gene is TRBJ2-7, the V gene TRBV2; D is ambiguous. Per the germline V gene, CDR1 is SNHLY and CDR2 is FYNNEI. The CDR3 spans 10 residues. Trimming took 4 bases from V and 7 from J, leaving 5 bases between them.

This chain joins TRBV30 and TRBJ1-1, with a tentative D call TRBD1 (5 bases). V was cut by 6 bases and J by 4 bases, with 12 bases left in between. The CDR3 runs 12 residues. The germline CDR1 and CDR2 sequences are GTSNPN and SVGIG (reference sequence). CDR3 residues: CACTGAGTEAFF. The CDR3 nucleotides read TGTGCCTGTACAGGAGCGGGCACTGAAGCTTTCTTT. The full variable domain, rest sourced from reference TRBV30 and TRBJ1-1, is SQTIHQWPATLVQPVGSPLSLECTVEGTSNPNLYWYRQAAGRGLQLLFYSVGIGQISSEVPQNLSASRPQDRQFILSSKKLLLSDSGFYLCACTGAGTEAFFGQGTRLTVV.

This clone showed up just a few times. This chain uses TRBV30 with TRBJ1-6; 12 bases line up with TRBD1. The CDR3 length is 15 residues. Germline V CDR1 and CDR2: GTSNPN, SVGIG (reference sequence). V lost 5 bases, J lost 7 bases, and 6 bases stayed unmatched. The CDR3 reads CAWAAGTGGNSPLHF. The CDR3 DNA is TGTGCCTGGGCTGCCGGGACAGGGGGCAATTCACCCCTCCACTTT.

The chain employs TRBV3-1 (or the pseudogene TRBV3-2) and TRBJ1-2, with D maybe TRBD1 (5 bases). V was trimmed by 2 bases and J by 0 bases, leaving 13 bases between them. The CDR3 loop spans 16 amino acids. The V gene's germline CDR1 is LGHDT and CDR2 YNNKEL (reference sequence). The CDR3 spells CASSQKDRPANYGYTF. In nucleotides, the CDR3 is TGTGCCAGCAGCCAAAAAGACAGACCAGCTAACTATGGCTACACCTTC.

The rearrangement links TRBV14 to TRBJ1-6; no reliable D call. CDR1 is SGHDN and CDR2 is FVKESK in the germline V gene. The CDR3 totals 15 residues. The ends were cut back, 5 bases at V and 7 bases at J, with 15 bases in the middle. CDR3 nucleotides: TGTGCCAGCAGCAAACATCCTGTAGCGAATTCACCCCTCCACTTT. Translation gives CASSKHPVANSPLHF.

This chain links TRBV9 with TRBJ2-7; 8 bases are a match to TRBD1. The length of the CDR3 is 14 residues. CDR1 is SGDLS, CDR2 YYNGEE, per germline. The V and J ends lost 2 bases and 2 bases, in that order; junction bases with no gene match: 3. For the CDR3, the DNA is TGTGCCAGCAGCGTTGGGACAGGACCCTACGAGCAGTACTTC. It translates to CASSVGTGPYEQYF.

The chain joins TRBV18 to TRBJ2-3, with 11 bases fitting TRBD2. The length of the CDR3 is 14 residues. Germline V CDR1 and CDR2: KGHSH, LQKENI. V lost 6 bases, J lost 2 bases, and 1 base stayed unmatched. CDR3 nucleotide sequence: TGTGCCAGCTCGGGACTAGCGGCCACAGATACGCAGTATTTT. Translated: CASSGLAATDTQYF.